This passage covers 21 T cell receptor beta chains from one sample sequenced in a study of cytomegalovirus exposure and HLA in healthy donors listed by TCRdb under 2017. Receptor amplification or capture employed the immunoSEQ multiplex PCR assay. TCRdb mirrors the immuneACCESS table, restricted to in-frame sequences. Some clones are absent from its copies; in checked studies, under half trace to an unresolved V gene, and the reason for the others is unknown. Here the sample has some 88,000 clones; 95% to 98% occur a single time. Jointly, the top ten make up 0.6% to 0.85% of the sample. Sequenced sample: PBMCs. These TCRs come from a man aged 18 to 35 in good health and CMV-seronegative.

This clone was recorded once. CDR3 sequence: CASSLYAGTGWFEQYF. CDR3 sequence (DNA): TGCGCCAGCAGCTTGTATGCCGGGACAGGGTGGTTCGAGCAGTACTTC. This rearrangement joins TRBV5-1 to TRBJ2-7; 9 bases match TRBD1. V shed 1 base and J 6 bases; nucleotides not matched to a gene: 11. Germline V gene data show CDR1 as SGHRS and CDR2 as YFSETQ. This CDR3 is built from 16 residues. Full variable domain (outside the CDR3, taken from reference TRBV5-1 and TRBJ2-7): KAGVTQTPRYLIKTRGQQVTLSCSPISGHRSVSWYQQTPGQGLQFLFEYFSETQRNKGNFPGRFSGRQFSNSRSEMNVSTLELGDSALYLCASSLYAGTGWFEQYFGPGTRLTVT.

V and J are TRBV5-1 and TRBJ2-4, with TRBD2 matching 11 bases. The V segment lost 3 bases and the J segment 14 bases; nucleotides outside the gene matches: 13. The germline gives CDR1 SGHRS, CDR2 YFSETQ. The CDR3 runs to 15 residues. The CDR3 sequence is CASSWPGLAAPQEYF. CDR3 in DNA: TGCGCCAGCAGCTGGCCGGGACTAGCGGCACCCCAAGAGTACTTC. The full variable domain, with the rest looked up from reference TRBV5-1 and TRBJ2-4, is KAGVTQTPRYLIKTRGQQVTLSCSPISGHRSVSWYQQTPGQGLQFLFEYFSETQRNKGNFPGRFSGRQFSNSRSEMNVSTLELGDSALYLCASSWPGLAAPQEYFGAGTRLSVL.

The chain combines TRBV7-2 with TRBJ1-1; possible D gene TRBD1, 5 bases. Germline V gene data show CDR1 as SGHTA and CDR2 as FQGNSA. Trimming took 5 bases from V and 4 from J, leaving 14 bases between them. This CDR3 comprises 14 residues. The CDR3 region has the DNA TGTGCCAGCAGCGGGGGGACCAGCTCCACTGAAGCTTTCTTT. It translates to CASSGGTSSTEAFF.

V usage is TRBV13 and J usage is TRBJ2-3; D perhaps matches TRBD2 (6 bases). The CDR3 contains 17 residues. Per germline, CDR1 PRHDT and CDR2 FYEKMQ (reference sequence). V lost 5 bases and J 0 bases, leaving 18 bases between the germline ends. The CDR3 nucleotides read TGTGCCAGCAGCCTGCTTCGCGGGACCCCTAGCACAGATACGCAGTATTTT. Its protein is CASSLLRGTPSTDTQYF.

The V call is TRBV5-1, the J call TRBJ2-1; 9 nucleotides agree with TRBD2. Per germline, CDR1 SGHRS and CDR2 YFSETQ. The CDR3 runs to 20 residues. With V trimmed by 6 bases and J by 4 bases, 23 bases remained unmatched. CDR3 sequence (DNA): TGCGCCAGCATGGGGGGGGTGCTTACCTCTGTAGCGGGAGAATACAATGAGCAGTTCTTC. Encoded protein: CASMGGVLTSVAGEYNEQFF.

V usage is TRBV27 and J usage is TRBJ2-7; possibly TRBD1 for D (6 bases). Germline V gene lookup returns CDR1 MNHEY and CDR2 SMNVEV (reference sequence). Trimming cost V 1 base and J 2 bases, with 15 bases left between them. The CDR3 runs 16 residues. The CDR3 loop reads CASSLLYGTPTYEQYF. The DNA of the CDR3 is TGTGCCAGCAGTTTATTGTACGGGACACCCACCTACGAGCAGTACTTC.

CDR3 protein: CASSLRDRGRRQPQHF. As DNA, the CDR3 is TGTGCCAGCAGTTTACGGGACAGGGGGCGTCGTCAGCCCCAGCATTTT. The chain combines TRBV28 with TRBJ1-5, with 12 bases fitting TRBD1. The germline CDR1 and CDR2 sequences are MDHEN and SYDVKM. V was clipped by 2 bases and J by 6 bases; unmatched bases: 5. The CDR3 has 16 residues.

The chain is built from TRBV6-5 and TRBJ2-3, with D possibly being TRBD1 (5 bases). Germline CDR1 reads MNHEY; CDR2 reads SVGAGI. CDR3 size: 15 residues. Trimming removed 5 bases at V and 4 bases at J, with 16 bases between. CDR3 nucleotide sequence: TGTGCCAGCAGTGCGGTGGGGCAGGTTGCAGATACGCAGTATTTT. This gives the protein CASSAVGQVADTQYF.

As concerns this clone: The sample has other DNA sequences that encode this CDR3 too. This chain joins TRBV30 and TRBJ1-2; D is unresolved. The CDR3 spans 11 residues. V lost 0 bases to trimming and J lost 8 bases, with 7 bases between them. Germline V CDR1 and CDR2: GTSNPN, SVGIG (reference sequence). The CDR3 protein is CAWSVGGGYTF. The DNA for the CDR3 is TGTGCCTGGAGTGTAGGCGGCGGCTACACCTTC.

The rearrangement uses TRBV6-5 and TRBJ1-2, with D perhaps matching TRBD1 (6 bases). CDR1 and CDR2 (germline): MNHEY, SVGAGI. Trimming cost V 6 bases and J 4 bases, with 12 bases left between them. CDR3 length: 13 residues. The CDR3 here is CASRKGVGYGYTF. CDR3 in DNA: TGTGCCAGCAGGAAGGGGGTTGGCTATGGCTACACCTTC.

This chain links TRBV7-9 with TRBJ2-7; 11 bases align to TRBD1. The junction had 9 bases not matched to a gene; V was cut back by 5 bases and J by 3 bases. CDR3 length equals 16 residues. Germline lookup yields CDR1 SEHNR and CDR2 FQNEAQ (reference sequence). Written as DNA, the CDR3 is TGTGCCAGCAGCCCGGGTGGGACAGGGGGTAGCTACGAGCAGTACGTC. Protein product: CASSPGGTGGSYEQYV.

In the case of this clone: The junction and the germline gene differ at one end; a read error may be behind it. Within the sample, other DNA sequences also encode this same CDR3. The chain combines TRBV9 with TRBJ1-2, with D uncertain. Germline CDR1 reads SGDLS; CDR2 reads YYNGEE. The CDR3 sequence is 11 residues long. CDR3 sequence (DNA): TGTGCCACCTCTGGACTCGATGGTTACACCTTC. Translated: CATSGLDGYTF.

V usage is TRBV4-3 and J usage is TRBJ2-1; TRBD2 agrees at 13 bases. The junction had 7 bases not matched to a gene; V was cut back by 0 bases and J by 8 bases. This CDR3 contains 17 residues. The germline V gene encodes CDR1 LGHNA and CDR2 YSLEER. The CDR3 DNA is TGCGCCAGCAGCCAAGAACTCGGGACTAGCGGGATCTATGAGCAGTTCTTC. Translation gives CASSQELGTSGIYEQFF.

The chain couples TRBV28 to TRBJ1-3; D gene unclear. Germline CDR1 and CDR2: MDHEN and SYDVKM. This CDR3 region has 11 residues. The CDR3 is CTSGSGNTIYF. The CDR3 coding sequence is TGTACTTCTGGTTCTGGAAACACCATATATTTT. Drawing the rest from reference TRBV28 and TRBJ1-3, the complete variable domain is DVKVTQSSRYLVKRTGEKVFLECVQDMDHENMFWYRQDPGLGLRLIYFSYDVKMKEKGDIPEGYSVSREKKERFSLILESASTNQTSMYLCTSGSGNTIYFGEGSWLTVV.

The chain links TRBV5-4 to TRBJ1-4; no clear D. V was shortened by 0 bases and J by 5 bases, with 5 bases between the two germline ends. From germline, CDR1 is SGHNT and CDR2 YYREEE (reference sequence). The CDR3 consists of 13 residues. CDR3 coding DNA: TGTGCCAGCAGCTTGGTTGGCAATGAAAAACTGTTTTTT. This gives the protein CASSLVGNEKLFF.

J is TRBJ1-5 and V is TRBV25-1, with a possible D match to TRBD1 (5 bases). Germline lookup yields CDR1 MGHDK and CDR2 SYGVNS. The CDR3 is 15 residues long. With 1 base removed from V and 3 bases from J, the gap between germline ends came to 10 bases. In DNA, the CDR3 is TGTGCCAGCAGTGAATCGGACATGAACAATCAGCCCCAGCATTTT. It specifies CASSESDMNNQPQHF.

CDR3 in DNA: TGCAGCGTCGCTTGGGGAGGAAGGAACACTGAAGCTTTCTTT. This gives the protein CSVAWGGRNTEAFF. The chain is built from TRBV29-1 and TRBJ1-1; the D is unclear. Per germline, CDR1 SQVTM and CDR2 ANQGSEA. This CDR3 is 14 amino acids long. V dropped 6 bases and J dropped 1 base, with 15 bases sitting between them.

The V gene is TRBV5-6, the J gene TRBJ2-5; D perhaps matches TRBD1 (5 bases). Germline V gene data show CDR1 as SGHDT and CDR2 as YYEEEE. Trimming shortened V by 3 bases and J by 1 base, and 13 bases separated the two germline ends. There are 15 residues in the CDR3. CDR3 region: CASSSQGDFQETQYF. CDR3 in DNA: TGTGCCAGCAGCTCCCAGGGCGACTTCCAAGAGACCCAGTACTTC.

This rearrangement joins TRBV30 to TRBJ1-1; TRBD1 is a possible D gene (6 bases). The length of the CDR3 is 15 residues. V was trimmed by 3 bases and J by 1 base, leaving 15 bases between them. Germline CDR1 is GTSNPN and CDR2 is SVGIG (reference sequence). CDR3 DNA: TGTGCCTGGAGCGCCACCGACAGGTCGAACACTGAAGCTTTCTTT. Translating gives CAWSATDRSNTEAFF.

The chain uses TRBV11-2 and TRBJ1-1, with 8 nucleotides matching TRBD1. The CDR3 has 14 amino acids. J lost 3 bases, V lost 4 bases, and 4 bases had no gene match. Germline CDR1 and CDR2: SGHAT and FQNNGV. The DNA of the CDR3 is TGTGCCAGCAGCTATGGACAGGGTTACACTGAAGCTTTCTTT. Protein: CASSYGQGYTEAFF.

V usage is TRBV27 and J usage is TRBJ2-1; tentative D call: TRBD2 (8 bases). V lost 7 bases, J lost 8 bases, and 15 bases lay in between. Germline assignment: CDR1 MNHEY and CDR2 SMNVEV (reference sequence). This CDR3 has 13 residues. The CDR3 region has the DNA TGTGCCAGCATGGGACTAGGGGGCGATGAGCAGTTCTTC. Translated: CASMGLGGDEQFF.